There are many counts of the clone carrying this T cell receptor (beta chain). Its antigen remains unknown. This sample is drawn from a study of T cells in Graves' hyperthyroidism and ophthalmopathy. Overall study: Peripheral blood samples were taken at initial diagnosis, prior to any treatment.

With V trimmed by 0 bases and J by 2 bases, 6 bases remained unmatched. Germline V gene lookup returns CDR1 DFQATT and CDR2 SNEGSKA (reference sequence). The CDR3 extends over 16 amino acids. Study findings and constraints: The model identified upcoming ophthalmopathy a median 6.5 months ahead of onset.

Amplification targeted TCR beta CDR3 regions from RNA transcripts. RT-PCR in the first round (using the HTBI primer set) targeted the TCR CDR3. A single record per CDR3 protein comes from TCRdb applying MiXCR to the multiplex PCR reads. Of approximately 370,000 distinct CDR3 sequences in the sample, under 15% were seen once. This receptor was identified in a woman aged 30 to 39 with Graves' hyperthyroidism. The sequenced material came from blood. This chain connects TRBV20-1 to TRBJ2-1; 8 bases fit TRBD1. CDR3 sequence (DNA): TGCAGTGCTAGAGATCTAGTACAGGGGGCCTACAATGAGCAGTTCTTC. This encodes CSARDLVQGAYNEQFF.